The rows below give T cell receptor beta chains drawn from one sample of a study of T cell clonotyping in hematopoietic cell transplantation. Method: immunoSEQ multiplex PCR; TCRdb's copy keeps in-frame clones and lacks some. The sample has approximately 30,000 clones; under 97% are singletons. Input material: peripheral blood mononuclear cells. The receptors were gathered from a man aged 45-65 years in good health. Some clones in this sample may be carry-over from other donors' samples. The CDR3 runs from the conserved cysteine through the conserved F or W. D genes are given only for firm matches. Some rows mark clone size as missing; the rest say once, few, many or name a class of expanded clone.

TRBD1 . TRBJ2-7 TRBV7-8 TGTGCCAGCAGCTTAGCGGGACAGAGTACCTACGAGCAGTACTTC CASSLAGQSTYEQYF
. . TRBJ1-2 TRBV14 TGTGCCAGCAGCCAAGACAGGCGCTATGGCTACACCTTC CASSQDRRYGYTF
. . TRBJ2-7 TRBV6-6 TGTGCCAGCAGTTATCGGCAGGCCTCCTACGAGCAGTACTTC CASSYRQASYEQYF
. . TRBJ2-7 TRBV6-6 TGTGCCAGCAGTCCCCGCCGCTACGAGCAGTACTTC CASSPRRYEQYF
. once TRBJ1-2 TRBV5-4 TGTGCCAGCAGCATGGACAGCTATGGCTACACCTTC CASSMDSYGYTF
TRBD1 . TRBJ2-5 TRBV5-5 TGTGCCAGCAGCTTGGCCCCGGGACAGGGGGAGCAACAAGAGACCCAGTACTTC CASSLAPGQGEQQETQYF
. . TRBJ1-1 TRBV7-2 TGTGCCAGCAGCTTAGCCGGGGCTGAAGCTTTCTTT CASSLAGAEAFF
. . TRBJ1-2 TRBV4-3 TGCGCCAGCAGCCAAGCTGGGGAGTATGGCTACACCTTC CASSQAGEYGYTF
. . TRBJ1-4 TRBV7-9 TGTGCCAGCAGCGAATCCCGGGAAAAACTGTTTTTT CASSESREKLFF
TRBD2 . TRBJ2-1 TRBV7-8 TGTGCCAGCAGCCCGGGGGGGCTTAGCTCCTACAATGAGCAGTTCTTC CASSPGGLSSYNEQFF
. few TRBJ2-7 TRBV2 TGTGCCAGTGGAAGGGAGTACGAGCAGTACTTC CASGREYEQYF
TRBD1 . TRBJ1-2 TRBV15 TGTGCCACCAGCACTTTACCGGGACAGGTTGTTGGCTACACCTTC CATSTLPGQVVGYTF
. . TRBJ1-4 TRBV9 TGTGCCAGCAGCCCCCGACAGAACCTCCCTGAAAAACTGTTTTTT CASSPRQNLPEKLFF
TRBD1 . TRBJ2-2 TRBV25-1 TGTGCCAGCAGCCAACATCCGGGACAGGGGACAGGCACCGGGGAGCTGTTTTTT CASSQHPGQGTGTGELFF
. . TRBJ2-5 TRBV14 TGTGCCAGCAGCCAAGACCTGCACCGTGGGGAGACCCAGTACTTC CASSQDLHRGETQYF
. . TRBJ2-4 TRBV9 TGTGCCAGCAGCGTAGCAACAGGAGATCCCCTAGCCAAAAACATTCAGTACTTC CASSVATGDPLAKNIQYF
TRBD2 . TRBJ2-2 TRBV9 TGTGCCAGCAGCCCTCGCCCCGGGGGGGTCGGGGAGCTGTTTTTT CASSPRPGGVGELFF
. . TRBJ1-2 TRBV6-1 TGTGCCAGCACTATGGCTAGCTACTATGGCTACACCTTC CASTMASYYGYTF
. once TRBJ1-2 TRBV19 TGTGCCAGTAGTATCCCGAGCTTAGAACGCTACACCTTC CASSIPSLERYTF
. . TRBJ1-3 TRBV7-2 TGTGCCAGCAGCGCCGGGACACCGGGGAAGTCTGGAAACACCATATATTTT CASSAGTPGKSGNTIYF
. . TRBJ1-1 TRBV7-8 TGTGCCAGCAGCTTAGTGAATGTGAACACTGAAGCTTTCTTT CASSLVNVNTEAFF
TRBD1 . TRBJ1-2 TRBV2 TGTGCCAGCAGTCGACAGGGGGCTGGTGGCTACACCTTC CASSRQGAGGYTF